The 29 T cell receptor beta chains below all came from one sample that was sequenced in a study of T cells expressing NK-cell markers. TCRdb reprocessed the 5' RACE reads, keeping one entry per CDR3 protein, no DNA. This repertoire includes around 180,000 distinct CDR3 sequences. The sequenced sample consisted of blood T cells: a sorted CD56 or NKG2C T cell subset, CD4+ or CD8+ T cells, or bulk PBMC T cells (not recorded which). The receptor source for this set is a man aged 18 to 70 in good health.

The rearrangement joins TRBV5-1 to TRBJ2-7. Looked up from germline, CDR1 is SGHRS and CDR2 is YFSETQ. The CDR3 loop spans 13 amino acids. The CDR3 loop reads CASSFWMGGEQYF.

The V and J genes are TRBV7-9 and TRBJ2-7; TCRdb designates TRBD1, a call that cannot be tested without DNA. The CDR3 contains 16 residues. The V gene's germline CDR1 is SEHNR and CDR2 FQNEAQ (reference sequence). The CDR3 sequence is CASSLPLPGPSYEQYF.

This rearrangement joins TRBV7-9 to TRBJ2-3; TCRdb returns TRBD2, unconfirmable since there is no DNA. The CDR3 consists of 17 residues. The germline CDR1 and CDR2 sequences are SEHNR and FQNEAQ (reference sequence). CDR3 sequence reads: CASSPSASGGFGDTQYF.

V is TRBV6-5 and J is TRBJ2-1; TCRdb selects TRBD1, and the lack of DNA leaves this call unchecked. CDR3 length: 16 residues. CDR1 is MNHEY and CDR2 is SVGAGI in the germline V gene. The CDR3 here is CASSYEPGQGGNEQFF.

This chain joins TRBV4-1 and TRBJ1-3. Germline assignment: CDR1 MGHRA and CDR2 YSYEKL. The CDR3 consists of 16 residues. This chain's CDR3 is CASSQDPQGGGNTIYF.

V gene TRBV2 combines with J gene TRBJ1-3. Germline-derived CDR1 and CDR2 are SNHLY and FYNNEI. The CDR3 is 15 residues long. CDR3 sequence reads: CASSGVTSSGNTIYF.

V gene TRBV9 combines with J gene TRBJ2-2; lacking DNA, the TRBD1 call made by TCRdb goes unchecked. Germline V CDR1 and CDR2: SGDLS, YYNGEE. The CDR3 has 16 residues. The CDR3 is CASSVPGPPNTGELFF.

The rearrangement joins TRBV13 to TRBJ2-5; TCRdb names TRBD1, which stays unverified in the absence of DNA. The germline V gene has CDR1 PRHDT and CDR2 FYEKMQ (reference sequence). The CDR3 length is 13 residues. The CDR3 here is CASSLRGWETQYF.

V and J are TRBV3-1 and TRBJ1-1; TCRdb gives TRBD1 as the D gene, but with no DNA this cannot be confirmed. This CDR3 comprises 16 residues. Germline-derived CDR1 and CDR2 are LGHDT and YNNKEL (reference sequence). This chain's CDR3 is CASSQEVGAPNTEAFF.

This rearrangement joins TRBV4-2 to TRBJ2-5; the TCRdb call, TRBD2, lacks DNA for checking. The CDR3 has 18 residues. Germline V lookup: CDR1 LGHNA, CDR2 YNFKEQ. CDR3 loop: CASSQDPPGSGGSETQYF.

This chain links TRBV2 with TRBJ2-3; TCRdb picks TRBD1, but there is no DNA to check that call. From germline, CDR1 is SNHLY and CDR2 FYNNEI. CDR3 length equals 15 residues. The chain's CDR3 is CASTVAGDGTDTQYF.

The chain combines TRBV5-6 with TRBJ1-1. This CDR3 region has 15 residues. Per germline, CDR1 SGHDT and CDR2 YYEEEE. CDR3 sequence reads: CASSLDRRVGTEAFF. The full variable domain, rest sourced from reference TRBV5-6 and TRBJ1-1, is DAGVTQSPTHLIKTRGQQVTLRCSPKSGHDTVSWYQQALGQGPQFIFQYYEEEERQRGNFPDRFSGHQFPNYSSELNVNALLLGDSALYLCASSLDRRVGTEAFFGQGTRLTVV.

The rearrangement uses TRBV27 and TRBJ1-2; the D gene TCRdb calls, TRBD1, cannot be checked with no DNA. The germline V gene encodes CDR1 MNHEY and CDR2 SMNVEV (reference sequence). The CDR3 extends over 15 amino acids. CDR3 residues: CASRLLMTDSYGYTF.

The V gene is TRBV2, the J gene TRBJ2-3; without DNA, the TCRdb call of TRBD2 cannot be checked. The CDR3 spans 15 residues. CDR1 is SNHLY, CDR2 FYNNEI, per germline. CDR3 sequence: CASSGLGTSTDTQYF.

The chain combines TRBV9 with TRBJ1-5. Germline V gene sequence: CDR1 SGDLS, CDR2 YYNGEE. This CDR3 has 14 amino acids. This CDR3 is CASSAGGGHQPQHF.

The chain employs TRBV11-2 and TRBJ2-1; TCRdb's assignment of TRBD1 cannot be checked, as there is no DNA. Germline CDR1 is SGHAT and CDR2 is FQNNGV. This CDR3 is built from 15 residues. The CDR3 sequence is CASSSIQGGLNEQFF.

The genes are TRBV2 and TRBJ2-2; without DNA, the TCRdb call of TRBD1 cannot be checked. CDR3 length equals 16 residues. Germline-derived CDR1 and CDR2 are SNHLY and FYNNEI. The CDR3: CASTPRARANTGELFF.

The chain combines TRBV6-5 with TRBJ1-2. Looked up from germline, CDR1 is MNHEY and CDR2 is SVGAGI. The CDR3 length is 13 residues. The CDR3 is CASSYGGTYGYTF.

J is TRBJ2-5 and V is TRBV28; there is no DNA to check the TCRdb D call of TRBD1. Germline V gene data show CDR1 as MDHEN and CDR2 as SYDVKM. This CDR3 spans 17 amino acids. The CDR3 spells CASSFAGEGEYQETQYF.

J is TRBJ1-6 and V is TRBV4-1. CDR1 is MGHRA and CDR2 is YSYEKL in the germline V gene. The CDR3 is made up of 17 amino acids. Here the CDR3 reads CASSQGSESSYNSPLHF.

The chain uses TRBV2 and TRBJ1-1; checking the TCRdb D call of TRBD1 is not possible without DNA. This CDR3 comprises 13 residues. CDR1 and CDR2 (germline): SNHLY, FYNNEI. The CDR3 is CASLRGGGTEAFF.

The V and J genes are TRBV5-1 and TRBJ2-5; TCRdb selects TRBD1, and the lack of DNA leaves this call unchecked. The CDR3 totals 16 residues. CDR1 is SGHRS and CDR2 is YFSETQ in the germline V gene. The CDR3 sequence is CASSLIGQGGGKTQYF.

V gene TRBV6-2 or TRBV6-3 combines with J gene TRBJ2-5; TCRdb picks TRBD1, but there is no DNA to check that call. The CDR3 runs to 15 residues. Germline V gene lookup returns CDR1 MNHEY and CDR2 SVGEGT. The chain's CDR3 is CASSPWGGPKETQYF.

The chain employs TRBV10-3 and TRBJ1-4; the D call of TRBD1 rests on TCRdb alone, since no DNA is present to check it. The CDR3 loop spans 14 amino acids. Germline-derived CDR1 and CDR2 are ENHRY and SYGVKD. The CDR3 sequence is CAISESGGQEKLFF.

The CDR3 spells CASSLGPTGANVLTF. This chain links TRBV7-9 with TRBJ2-6. The CDR3 spans 15 residues. Germline CDR1 reads SEHNR; CDR2 reads FQNEAQ (reference sequence).

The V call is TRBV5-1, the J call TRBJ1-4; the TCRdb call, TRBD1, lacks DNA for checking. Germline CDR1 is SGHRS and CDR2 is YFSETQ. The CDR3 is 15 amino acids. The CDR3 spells CASSYRGRGGEKLFF.

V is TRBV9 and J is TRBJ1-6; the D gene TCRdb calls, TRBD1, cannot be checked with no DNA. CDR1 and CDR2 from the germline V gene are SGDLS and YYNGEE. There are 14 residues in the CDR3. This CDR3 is CASSGGGVNSPLHF.

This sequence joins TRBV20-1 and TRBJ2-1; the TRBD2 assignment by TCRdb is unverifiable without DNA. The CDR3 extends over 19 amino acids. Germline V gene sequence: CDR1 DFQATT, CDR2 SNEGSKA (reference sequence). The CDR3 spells CSATNPTSGGGSSYNEQFF.

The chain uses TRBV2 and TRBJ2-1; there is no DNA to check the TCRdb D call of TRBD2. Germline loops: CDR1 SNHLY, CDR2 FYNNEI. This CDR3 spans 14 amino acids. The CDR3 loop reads CASSRSSGDPPPFF.